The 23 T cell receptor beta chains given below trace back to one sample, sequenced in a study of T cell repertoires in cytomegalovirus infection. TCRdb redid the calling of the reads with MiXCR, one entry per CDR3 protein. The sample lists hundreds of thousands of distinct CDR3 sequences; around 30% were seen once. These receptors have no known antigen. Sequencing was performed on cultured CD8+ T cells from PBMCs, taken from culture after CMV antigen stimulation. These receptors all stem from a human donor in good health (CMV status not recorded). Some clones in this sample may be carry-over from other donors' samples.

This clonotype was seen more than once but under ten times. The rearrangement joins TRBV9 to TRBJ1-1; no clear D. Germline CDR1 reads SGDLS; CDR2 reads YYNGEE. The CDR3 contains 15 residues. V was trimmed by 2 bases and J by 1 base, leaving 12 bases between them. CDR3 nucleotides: TGTGCCAGCAGCGTTCCACCGGCGGGGAACACTGAAGCTTTCTTT. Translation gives CASSVPPAGNTEAFF.

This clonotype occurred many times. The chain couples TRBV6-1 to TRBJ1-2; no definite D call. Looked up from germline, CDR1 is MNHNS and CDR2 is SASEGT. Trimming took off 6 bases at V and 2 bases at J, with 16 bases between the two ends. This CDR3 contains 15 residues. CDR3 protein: CASRNIHAGNYGYTF. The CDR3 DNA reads TGTGCCAGCAGGAACATCCACGCGGGGAACTATGGCTACACCTTC.

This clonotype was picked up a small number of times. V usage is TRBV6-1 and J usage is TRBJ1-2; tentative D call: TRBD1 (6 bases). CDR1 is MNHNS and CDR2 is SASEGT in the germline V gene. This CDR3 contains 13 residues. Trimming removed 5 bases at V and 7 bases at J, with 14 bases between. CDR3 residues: CASSPGGARGYTF. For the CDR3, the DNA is TGTGCCAGCAGTCCCGGGGGGGCGCGTGGCTACACCTTC.

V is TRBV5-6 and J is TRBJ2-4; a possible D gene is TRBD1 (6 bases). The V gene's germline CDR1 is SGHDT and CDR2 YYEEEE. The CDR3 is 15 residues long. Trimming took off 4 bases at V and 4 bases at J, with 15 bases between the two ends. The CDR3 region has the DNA TGTGCCAGCAGCCCGGCGGGCGGACAGAAAAACATTCAGTACTTC. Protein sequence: CASSPAGGQKNIQYF.

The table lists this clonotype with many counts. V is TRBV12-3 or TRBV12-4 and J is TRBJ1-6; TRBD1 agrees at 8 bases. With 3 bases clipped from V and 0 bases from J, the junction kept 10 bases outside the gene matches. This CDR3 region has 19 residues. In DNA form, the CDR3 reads TGTGCCAGCAGTTTTATAACAGGGGGGCTAAGCTCCTATAATTCACCCCTCCACTTT. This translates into CASSFITGGLSSYNSPLHF.

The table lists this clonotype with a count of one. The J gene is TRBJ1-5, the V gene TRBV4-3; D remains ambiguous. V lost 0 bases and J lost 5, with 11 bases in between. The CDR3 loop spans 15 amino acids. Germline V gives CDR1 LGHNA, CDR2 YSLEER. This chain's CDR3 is CASSQDRGDYQPQHF. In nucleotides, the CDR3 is TGCGCCAGCAGCCAAGATCGGGGAGATTATCAGCCCCAGCATTTT.

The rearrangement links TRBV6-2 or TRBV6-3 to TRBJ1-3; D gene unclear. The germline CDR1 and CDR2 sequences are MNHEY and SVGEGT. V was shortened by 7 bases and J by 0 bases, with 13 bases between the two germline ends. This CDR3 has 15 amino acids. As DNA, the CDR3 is TGTGCCAGCACCGCGGGAGGCCTCTCTGGAAACACCATATATTTT. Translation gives CASTAGGLSGNTIYF.

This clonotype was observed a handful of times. This chain's CDR3 is CASSFFRPGQAGNTIYF. For the CDR3, the DNA is TGTGCCAGCAGTTTTTTCCGGCCCGGACAGGCTGGAAACACCATATATTTT. This sequence joins TRBV6-5 and TRBJ1-3; TRBD1 agrees at 7 bases. The CDR3 has 17 amino acids. Germline CDR1 reads MNHEY; CDR2 reads SVGAGI. Trimming at V came to 4 bases and at J to 2 bases, leaving 11 bases not matched to a gene.

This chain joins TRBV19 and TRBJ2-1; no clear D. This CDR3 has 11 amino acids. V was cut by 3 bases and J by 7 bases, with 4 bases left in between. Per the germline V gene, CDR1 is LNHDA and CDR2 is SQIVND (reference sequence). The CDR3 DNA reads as TGTGCCAGTAGTATCGTGAATGAGCAGTTCTTC. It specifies CASSIVNEQFF.

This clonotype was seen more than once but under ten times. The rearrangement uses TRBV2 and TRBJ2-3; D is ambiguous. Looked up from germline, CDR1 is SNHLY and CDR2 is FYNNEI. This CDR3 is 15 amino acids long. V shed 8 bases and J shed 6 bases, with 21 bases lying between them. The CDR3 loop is CASGFSGRSKDTQYF. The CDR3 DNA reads TGTGCCAGCGGGTTTTCCGGACGGTCGAAGGATACGCAGTATTTT.

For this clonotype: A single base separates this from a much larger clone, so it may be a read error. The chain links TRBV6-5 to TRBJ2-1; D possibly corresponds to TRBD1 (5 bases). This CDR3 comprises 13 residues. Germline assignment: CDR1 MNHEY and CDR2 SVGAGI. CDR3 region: CASSYRQYNERFF. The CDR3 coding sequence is TGTGCCAGCAGTTACCGACAGTACAATGAGCGGTTCTTC.

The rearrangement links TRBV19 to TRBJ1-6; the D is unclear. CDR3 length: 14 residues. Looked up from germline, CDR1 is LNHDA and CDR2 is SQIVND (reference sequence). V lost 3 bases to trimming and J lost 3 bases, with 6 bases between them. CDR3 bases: TGTGCCAGTAGTATGGGCAGCTATAATTCACCCCTCCACTTT. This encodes CASSMGSYNSPLHF.

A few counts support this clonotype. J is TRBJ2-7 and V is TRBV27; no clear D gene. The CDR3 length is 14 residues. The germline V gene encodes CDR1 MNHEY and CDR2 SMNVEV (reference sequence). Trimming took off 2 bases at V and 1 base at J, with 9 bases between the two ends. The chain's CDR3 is CASSLTRRSYEQYV. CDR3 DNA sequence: TGTGCCAGCAGTTTAACCCGACGGTCCTACGAGCAGTACGTC.

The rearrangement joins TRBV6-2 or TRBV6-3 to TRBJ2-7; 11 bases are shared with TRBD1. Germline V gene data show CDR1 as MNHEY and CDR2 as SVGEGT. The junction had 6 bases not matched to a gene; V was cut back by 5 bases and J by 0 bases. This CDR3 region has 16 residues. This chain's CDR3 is CASSPRDRGYSYEQYF. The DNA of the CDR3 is TGTGCCAGCAGTCCCCGGGACAGGGGGTACTCCTACGAGCAGTACTTC.

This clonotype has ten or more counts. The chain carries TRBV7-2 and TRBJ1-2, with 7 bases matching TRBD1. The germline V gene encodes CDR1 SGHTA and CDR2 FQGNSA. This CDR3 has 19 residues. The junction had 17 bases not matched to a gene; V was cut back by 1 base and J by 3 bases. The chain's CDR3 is CASSLVRARGRDIDYGYTF. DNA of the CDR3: TGTGCCAGCAGCTTAGTGCGCGCGAGGGGGCGCGATATCGACTATGGCTACACCTTC.

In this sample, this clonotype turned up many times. The CDR3 nucleotides are TGTGCCAGCAGTTTTAACACACATTTCGACTATGGCTACACCTTC. Translation: CASSFNTHFDYGYTF. The chain employs TRBV12-3 or TRBV12-4 and TRBJ1-2; D not certain. The CDR3 spans 15 residues. The V and J ends lost 3 bases and 3 bases respectively, with 14 bases between them.

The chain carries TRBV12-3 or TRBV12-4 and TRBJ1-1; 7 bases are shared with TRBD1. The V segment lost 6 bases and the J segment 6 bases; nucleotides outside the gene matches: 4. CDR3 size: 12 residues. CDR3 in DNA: TGTGCCAGCAGAACAGGGGACCCTGAAGCTTTCTTT. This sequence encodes CASRTGDPEAFF.

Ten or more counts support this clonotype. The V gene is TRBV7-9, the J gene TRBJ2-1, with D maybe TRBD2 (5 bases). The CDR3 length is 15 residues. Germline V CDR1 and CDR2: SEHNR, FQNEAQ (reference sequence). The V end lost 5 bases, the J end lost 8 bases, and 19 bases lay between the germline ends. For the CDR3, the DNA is TGTGCCAGCAGCGGAGACTACGCCTCTCGGGATGAGCAGTTCTTC. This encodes CASSGDYASRDEQFF.

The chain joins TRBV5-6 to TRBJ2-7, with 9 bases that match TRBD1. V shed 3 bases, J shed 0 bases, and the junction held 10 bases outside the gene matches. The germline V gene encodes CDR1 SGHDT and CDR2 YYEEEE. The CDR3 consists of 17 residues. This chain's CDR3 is CASSSRDRDPYSYEQYV. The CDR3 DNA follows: TGTGCCAGCAGCTCCCGGGACAGGGACCCTTACTCCTACGAGCAGTACGTC.

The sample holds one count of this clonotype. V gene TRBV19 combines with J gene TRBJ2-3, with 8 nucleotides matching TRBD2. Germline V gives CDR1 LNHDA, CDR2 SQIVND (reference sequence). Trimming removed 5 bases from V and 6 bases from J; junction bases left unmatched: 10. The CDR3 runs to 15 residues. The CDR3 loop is CASSFRLALEDTQYF. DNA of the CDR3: TGTGCCAGTAGTTTCCGACTAGCGCTGGAGGATACGCAGTATTTT.

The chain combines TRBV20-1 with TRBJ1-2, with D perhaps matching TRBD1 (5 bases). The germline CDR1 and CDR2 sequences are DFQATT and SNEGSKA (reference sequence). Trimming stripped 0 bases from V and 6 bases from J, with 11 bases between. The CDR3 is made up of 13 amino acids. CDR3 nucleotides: TGCAGTGCTAGAGAAGGTGTAGGGGATGGCTACACCTTC. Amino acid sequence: CSAREGVGDGYTF.

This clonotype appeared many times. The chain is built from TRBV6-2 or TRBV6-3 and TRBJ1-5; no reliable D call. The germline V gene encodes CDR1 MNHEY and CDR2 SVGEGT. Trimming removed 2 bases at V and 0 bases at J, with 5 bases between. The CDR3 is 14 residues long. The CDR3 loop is CASSYVDSNQPQHF. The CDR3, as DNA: TGTGCCAGCAGTTACGTGGATAGCAATCAGCCCCAGCATTTT.

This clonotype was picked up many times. The CDR3 loop is CASSLGPADTQYF. The CDR3 nucleotides read TGTGCCAGCAGCTTAGGACCGGCAGATACGCAGTATTTT. V usage is TRBV7-6 and J usage is TRBJ2-3, with no clear D. This CDR3 is 13 amino acids long. Trimming shortened V by 1 base and J by 4 bases, and 6 bases separated the two germline ends. Germline V lookup: CDR1 SGHVS, CDR2 FNYEAQ.